These 32 T cell receptor beta chains originate from one sample sequenced in a study of blood T cell repertoires in COVID-19. Measured with immunoSEQ multiplex PCR; TCRdb has only the in-frame clones, and not every one. This repertoire shows 190,000 or so clones, about 83% found once; its top ten account for about 6%. Material for sequencing was peripheral blood. The receptors originated from a man between 60 and 70 years old who had recovered from COVID-19.

The CDR3 sequence is CASSRTGMNGELFF. The CDR3 nucleotides are TGTGCCAGCAGCCGGACAGGGATGAACGGGGAGCTGTTTTTT. The chain links TRBV7-7 to TRBJ2-2; 8 bases match TRBD1. V shed 5 bases, J shed 7 bases, and the junction held 6 bases outside the gene matches. CDR3 length: 14 residues. Per the germline V gene, CDR1 is SSHAT and CDR2 is FNYEAQ (reference sequence).

This chain connects TRBV3-1 (or the pseudogene TRBV3-2) to TRBJ2-5, with 8 nucleotides matching TRBD1. CDR1 LGHDT and CDR2 YNNKEL come from the germline V gene (reference sequence). This CDR3 region has 15 residues. Unmatched junction bases numbered 6, after V lost 2 bases and J lost 4 bases. CDR3 nucleotide sequence: TGTGCCAGCAGCCAACGGACAGGGACTGTAGAGACCCAGTACTTC. Translated: CASSQRTGTVETQYF.

This chain connects TRBV7-3 to TRBJ2-5; D is uncertain. The ends were cut back, 2 bases at V and 6 bases at J, with 16 bases in the middle. This CDR3 region has 15 residues. CDR1 SGHTA and CDR2 FQGTGA come from the germline V gene. The CDR3 spells CASSLGRQAQKTQYF. The CDR3, as DNA: TGTGCCAGCAGCTTAGGTCGGCAGGCTCAGAAGACCCAGTACTTC.

The J gene is TRBJ1-5, the V gene TRBV5-5; the match to TRBD1 covers 7 bases. Germline V gene lookup returns CDR1 SGHKS and CDR2 YYEKEE (reference sequence). This CDR3 contains 14 residues. The ends lost 4 bases at V and 3 bases at J; junction bases unmatched: 4. DNA for the CDR3: TGTGCCAGCAGCGCCGGGACAGCCAATCAGCCCCAGCATTTT. As protein: CASSAGTANQPQHF.

The V gene is TRBV27, the J gene TRBJ1-6; D is perhaps TRBD1 (6 bases). Germline loops: CDR1 MNHEY, CDR2 SMNVEV (reference sequence). CDR3 length equals 16 residues. V was clipped by 6 bases and J by 4 bases, with 16 bases between them. The CDR3 protein is CASSLQTGPYNSPLHF. The CDR3 DNA reads as TGTGCCAGCAGCCTTCAGACAGGACCTTATAATTCACCCCTCCACTTT.

V and J are TRBV19 and TRBJ1-5, with 11 bases lining up with TRBD1. The CDR3 runs to 15 residues. Per germline, CDR1 LNHDA and CDR2 SQIVND (reference sequence). V lost 6 bases to trimming and J lost 5 bases; unmatched junction nucleotides: 6. The CDR3 reads CASRGQGADYQPQHF. CDR3 DNA sequence: TGTGCCAGTAGAGGACAGGGGGCAGACTATCAGCCCCAGCATTTT.

This rearrangement joins TRBV25-1 to TRBJ2-5, with TRBD2 matching 9 bases. Germline CDR1 and CDR2: MGHDK and SYGVNS. The V segment lost 5 bases and the J segment 2 bases; nucleotides outside the gene matches: 6. CDR3 size: 15 residues. This CDR3 is CASSLPGLAQETQYF. The CDR3 DNA is TGTGCCAGCAGTTTGCCGGGACTAGCACAAGAGACCCAGTACTTC.

The V and J genes are TRBV24-1 and TRBJ1-2; no reliable D call. V was pared by 5 bases and J by 3 bases, with 12 bases between. The germline CDR1 and CDR2 sequences are KGHDR and SFDVKD. CDR3 size: 14 residues. The CDR3 here is CATSAGGQDYGYTF. The CDR3 DNA reads as TGTGCCACCAGTGCGGGCGGGCAGGACTATGGCTACACCTTC.

This clone was found many times. The chain carries TRBV28 and TRBJ2-3; 7 positions agree with TRBD2. Trimming cost V 4 bases and J 1 base; bases outside gene matches: 5. The CDR3 sequence is 15 residues long. Germline CDR1 and CDR2: MDHEN and SYDVKM. CDR3 amino acids: CASSSPSGGTDTQYF. The CDR3 DNA follows: TGTGCCAGCAGTTCCCCTAGCGGTGGCACAGATACGCAGTATTTT.

This clone was detected a few times. The chain has TRBV5-4 and TRBJ2-2; 10 nucleotides line up with TRBD2. The CDR3 extends over 19 amino acids. Trimming at V came to 1 base and at J to 0 bases, leaving 9 bases not matched to a gene. Germline V CDR1 and CDR2: SGHNT, YYREEE (reference sequence). The CDR3 DNA follows: TGTGCCAGCAGCTTGAAGATGTCTAGCGGGGGCTCGAACACCGGGGAGCTGTTTTTT. Protein: CASSLKMSSGGSNTGELFF.

This chain joins TRBV6-5 and TRBJ1-2; TRBD1 is a possible D gene (5 bases). The germline CDR1 and CDR2 sequences are MNHEY and SVGAGI. Trimming pared 8 bases from V and 8 bases from J, leaving 15 bases between. The CDR3 is 12 residues long. The CDR3 bases are TGTGCCAGCTCAGGCGGGACGAACGGCTACACCTTC. Translating gives CASSGGTNGYTF.

This rearrangement joins TRBV20-1 to TRBJ2-7; the D gene is possibly TRBD2 (6 bases). The V end was cut by 3 bases, the J end by 3 bases, with 18 bases between. The CDR3 has 15 residues. Germline CDR1 and CDR2: DFQATT and SNEGSKA (reference sequence). The CDR3 sequence: CSASARAGIDYEQYF. In DNA form, the CDR3 reads TGCAGTGCTAGTGCGAGGGCGGGGATCGACTACGAGCAGTACTTC.

Only one count was recorded for this clone. The chain has TRBV19 and TRBJ1-1; no definite D call. The germline V and J ends were trimmed by 5 bases and 4 bases, with 17 bases remaining between them. Germline lookup yields CDR1 LNHDA and CDR2 SQIVND (reference sequence). This CDR3 is 15 amino acids long. CDR3 bases: TGTGCCAGTAGTCTGATCGCAGGCGCGGGCACTGAAGCTTTCTTT. Translating it yields CASSLIAGAGTEAFF.

The chain combines TRBV3-1 (or the pseudogene TRBV3-2) with TRBJ2-4; perhaps TRBD1 as D (5 bases). V lost 4 bases and J lost 1, with 5 bases in between. CDR3 size: 13 residues. The germline gives CDR1 LGHDT, CDR2 YNNKEL (reference sequence). This CDR3 reads CASSPGAKNIQYF. Here the CDR3 DNA reads TGTGCCAGCAGCCCAGGGGCCAAAAACATTCAGTACTTC.

The genes are TRBV2 and TRBJ1-3, with D possibly TRBD1 on 6 matching bases. V lost 0 bases and J lost 2, with 8 bases in between. In germline, CDR1 is SNHLY, CDR2 FYNNEI. This CDR3 is 15 amino acids long. CDR3 amino acids: CASSEAAGAGNTIYF. The CDR3 region has the DNA TGTGCCAGCAGTGAAGCAGCAGGGGCTGGAAACACCATATATTTT.

CDR3 nucleotides: TGTGCCAGCAGCTTAACTCGTAGACTAGCGGGAGGGCCTAATACCTACGAGCAGTACTTC. Protein: CASSLTRRLAGGPNTYEQYF. The J gene is TRBJ2-7, the V gene TRBV7-3; 14 nucleotides match TRBD2. This CDR3 is built from 20 residues. The germline V gene has CDR1 SGHTA and CDR2 FQGTGA. After removal of 0 bases from V and 2 bases from J, the junction contained 12 bases not matched to a gene.

The chain uses TRBV30 and TRBJ2-3; 10 bases align to TRBD2. CDR1 is GTSNPN, CDR2 SVGIG, per germline (reference sequence). V lost 2 bases to trimming and J lost 1 base; unmatched junction nucleotides: 3. The CDR3 sequence is 15 residues long. The DNA of the CDR3 is TGTGCCTGGAGTATAGGGACTAGCGGCACAGATACGCAGTATTTT. It encodes CAWSIGTSGTDTQYF.

The chain is built from TRBV3-1 (or the pseudogene TRBV3-2) and TRBJ1-4, with TRBD1 matching over 7 bases. J gave up 4 bases and V 7 bases, and 3 bases lay outside the gene matches. The length of the CDR3 is 13 residues. Germline assignment: CDR1 LGHDT and CDR2 YNNKEL (reference sequence). The CDR3: CASTHRGNEKLFF. The CDR3 nucleotides read TGTGCCAGCACCCACAGGGGTAATGAAAAACTGTTTTTT.

The rearrangement joins TRBV7-9 to TRBJ2-3; 10 bases agree with TRBD2. V gave up 5 bases and J gave up 1 base; unmatched junction bases: 3. The CDR3 spans 15 residues. Germline values: CDR1 SEHNR, CDR2 FQNEAQ (reference sequence). The CDR3 nucleotides read TGTGCCAGCAGCGCGAGCGGGGGGGGCACAGATACGCAGTATTTT. It encodes CASSASGGGTDTQYF.

The table lists this clone with a count of one. The J gene is TRBJ2-5, the V gene TRBV7-9, with 7 bases fitting TRBD2. The germline V gene encodes CDR1 SEHNR and CDR2 FQNEAQ (reference sequence). The V gene end was trimmed by 2 bases and the J gene end by 1 base; junction bases not matched to a gene: 4. This CDR3 has 15 amino acids. The CDR3 DNA reads TGTGCCAGCAGCTTACCAGCGGGGCTCCAAGAGACCCAGTACTTC. Translation: CASSLPAGLQETQYF.

This sequence joins TRBV27 and TRBJ1-2; possible D gene TRBD1, 6 bases. Germline CDR1 and CDR2: MNHEY and SMNVEV (reference sequence). Trimming shortened V by 5 bases and J by 3 bases, and 13 bases separated the two germline ends. This CDR3 contains 14 residues. The DNA of the CDR3 is TGTGCCAGCAGTACCACAGGGTTCGACTATGGCTACACCTTC. As protein: CASSTTGFDYGYTF.

This clone was recorded a few times. The chain joins TRBV4-2 to TRBJ1-1; TRBD1 matches at 9 bases. The V and J ends lost 1 base and 4 bases, in that order; junction bases with no gene match: 4. The CDR3 is 15 residues long. CDR1 is LGHNA, CDR2 YNFKEQ, per germline. The CDR3 spells CASSQVGTGSTEAFF. CDR3 bases: TGTGCCAGCAGCCAAGTGGGGACAGGGAGCACTGAAGCTTTCTTT.

The V call is TRBV30, the J call TRBJ2-5, with 8 nucleotides matching TRBD2. The ends lost 0 bases at V and 5 bases at J; junction bases unmatched: 8. CDR1 is GTSNPN, CDR2 SVGIG, per germline (reference sequence). This CDR3 has 15 residues. The CDR3 sequence is CAWSVKTGGGETQYF. The DNA of the CDR3 is TGTGCCTGGAGTGTAAAGACCGGCGGGGGGGAGACCCAGTACTTC.

Here the CDR3 DNA reads TGTGCCAGCAGCCGACAGGGTCGCTCTGGAAACACCATATATTTT. Protein product: CASSRQGRSGNTIYF. The rearrangement uses TRBV5-4 and TRBJ1-3; the match to TRBD1 covers 7 bases. Germline V gives CDR1 SGHNT, CDR2 YYREEE (reference sequence). The CDR3 extends over 15 amino acids. Germline trimming cut 4 bases from V and 0 bases from J; bases unmatched to any gene: 4.

The chain links TRBV6-6 to TRBJ1-5; D unresolved. Per the germline V gene, CDR1 is MNHNY and CDR2 is SVGAGI (reference sequence). CDR3 length: 14 amino acids. The V gene lost 4 bases and the J gene lost 2 bases, with 9 bases spanning the gap. The CDR3 bases are TGTGCCAGCAGTTCTACGATTGGCAATCAGCCCCAGCATTTT. This gives the protein CASSSTIGNQPQHF.

The chain carries TRBV7-2 and TRBJ1-4; maybe TRBD1 (5 bases). V dropped 2 bases and J dropped 3 bases, with 10 bases sitting between them. Germline V gene sequence: CDR1 SGHTA, CDR2 FQGNSA. The CDR3 is made up of 15 amino acids. DNA of the CDR3: TGTGCCAGCAGCTTATACTTCAGGGCTAATGAAAAACTGTTTTTT. This sequence encodes CASSLYFRANEKLFF.

The rearrangement links TRBV7-8 to TRBJ2-7; perhaps TRBD1 as D (5 bases). CDR1 is SGHVS, CDR2 FQNEAQ, per germline. The CDR3 spans 16 residues. V lost 1 base, J lost 4 bases, and 17 bases lay in between. The CDR3 sequence is CASSLGSRGNGYEQYF. DNA for the CDR3: TGTGCCAGCAGCTTAGGGTCAAGGGGCAACGGGTACGAGCAGTACTTC.

The V and J genes are TRBV4-1 and TRBJ1-4; maybe TRBD1 (5 bases). The CDR3 extends over 16 amino acids. Trimming stripped 4 bases from V and 7 bases from J, with 19 bases between. CDR1 is MGHRA, CDR2 YSYEKL, per germline. The CDR3 bases are TGCGCCAGCAGCCCCGTAGGGACCGGGAGAGGTGAAAAACTGTTTTTT. It translates to CASSPVGTGRGEKLFF.

This clone was detected once. The V call is TRBV6-1, the J call TRBJ1-5, with D possibly TRBD1 on 5 matching bases. The V gene's germline CDR1 is MNHNS and CDR2 SASEGT. Trimming cost V 2 bases and J 13 bases, with 15 bases left between them. The CDR3 spans 13 residues. Here the CDR3 reads CASSEQGGTLQHF. The CDR3, as DNA: TGTGCCAGCAGTGAACAGGGCGGGACGCTACAGCATTTT.

The genes are TRBV10-2 and TRBJ2-3, with 7 bases matching TRBD1. Germline-derived CDR1 and CDR2 are WSHSY and SAAADI. The length of the CDR3 is 11 residues. The CDR3 here is CAAQGSDTQYF. The CDR3, as DNA: TGCGCGGCACAGGGGTCAGATACGCAGTATTTT.

This chain connects TRBV7-2 to TRBJ1-5; a weak D match, TRBD1 (5 bases). The CDR3 has 14 residues. The V and J ends lost 8 bases and 3 bases respectively, with 14 bases between them. CDR1 and CDR2 (germline): SGHTA, FQGNSA. The CDR3 DNA is TGTGCCAGCCAGGGAGGGGATTTCAATCAGCCCCAGCATTTT. It specifies CASQGGDFNQPQHF.

The V and J genes are TRBV10-3 and TRBJ1-6; a possible D gene is TRBD1 (5 bases). With 8 bases removed from V and 7 bases from J, the gap between germline ends came to 9 bases. Germline V gene data show CDR1 as ENHRY and CDR2 as SYGVKD. This CDR3 spans 12 amino acids. CDR3: CAIGADNSPLHF. The CDR3 nucleotides read TGTGCCATCGGGGCGGACAATTCACCCCTCCACTTT.